Listed here are 11 T cell receptor beta chains from one sample, sequenced in a study of OX40 agonist ivuxolimab in advanced cancers. The assay was immunoSEQ multiplex PCR, and TCRdb's table has in-frame clones only and misses some. Of tens of thousands of clones listed, roughly 80% are singletons. Sequenced material: CD4+ or CD8+ T cells sorted from blood, taken in a trial of the OX40 agonist ivuxolimab. Receptors were obtained from an adult with an advanced solid tumor such as melanoma, head and neck, liver or kidney cancer.

This clone was detected a few times. J is TRBJ1-1 and V is TRBV9; D is ambiguous. Germline lookup yields CDR1 SGDLS and CDR2 YYNGEE. This CDR3 region has 14 residues. The germline V and J ends were trimmed by 3 bases and 6 bases, with 15 bases remaining between them. CDR3 nucleotide sequence: TGTGCCAGCAGCGCCCGAGGAGGGATCTCTGAAGCTTTCTTT. It yields the protein CASSARGGISEAFF.

The V and J genes are TRBV19 and TRBJ1-5; D gene unclear. CDR3 length: 14 residues. The germline V gene has CDR1 LNHDA and CDR2 SQIVND (reference sequence). V shed 6 bases and J shed 2 bases, with 11 bases lying between them. The CDR3 loop reads CASRVFIGNQPQHF. The CDR3 bases are TGTGCCAGTAGGGTGTTCATCGGCAATCAGCCCCAGCATTTT.

Here the CDR3 DNA reads TGTGCCAGCAGCTTGGCCGGGACAGGGAGTAACTATGGCTACACCTTC. It specifies CASSLAGTGSNYGYTF. This chain uses TRBV11-2 with TRBJ1-2, with 9 bases fitting TRBD1. The CDR3 is 16 amino acids. Germline CDR1 SGHAT, CDR2 FQNNGV. V trimming: 3 bases; J trimming: 1 base; junction bases outside the gene matches: 6.

The chain joins TRBV10-1 to TRBJ2-2; D unresolved. V lost 0 bases and J 4 bases, leaving 3 bases between the germline ends. Germline values: CDR1 WNHNN, CDR2 SYGVQD (reference sequence). The CDR3 extends over 13 amino acids. The CDR3: CASSESATGELFF. DNA for the CDR3: TGCGCCAGCAGTGAGTCGGCCACCGGGGAGCTGTTTTTT.

The chain employs TRBV7-8 and TRBJ2-1, with unresolved D. V lost 6 bases, J lost 5 bases, and 11 bases lay in between. The CDR3 is made up of 13 amino acids. Germline V gene lookup returns CDR1 SGHVS and CDR2 FQNEAQ. In DNA, the CDR3 is TGTGCCAGCAGGGGGTGGTCGAACAATGAGCAGTTCTTC. Its translation is CASRGWSNNEQFF.

Details on this clone: This may be a read error, as it is one base from a much larger clone. Other DNA sequences of this sample code for an identical CDR3. The rearrangement links TRBV7-8 to TRBJ1-5; 9 nucleotides agree with TRBD1. V trimming: 8 bases; J trimming: 1 base; junction bases outside the gene matches: 21. This CDR3 contains 20 residues. Germline V lookup: CDR1 SGHVS, CDR2 FQNEAQ. In DNA form, the CDR3 reads TGTGCCAGCGACCCCCTCAGGCTAAATACAGGGGGCTGGAGCAATCAGCCCCAGCATTTT. This gives the protein CASDPLRLNTGGWSNQPQHF.

This clone was counted a few times. This chain uses TRBV30 with TRBJ1-5, with D perhaps TRBD1 (5 bases). Trimming removed 2 bases at V and 7 bases at J, with 15 bases between. Germline CDR1 reads GTSNPN; CDR2 reads SVGIG (reference sequence). This CDR3 has 14 residues. The CDR3: CAWSSRQGHQPQHF. As DNA, the CDR3 is TGTGCCTGGAGTTCCCGGCAGGGTCACCAGCCCCAGCATTTT. Full variable domain (missing parts from reference TRBV30 and TRBJ1-5): SQTIHQWPATLVQPVGSPLSLECTVEGTSNPNLYWYRQAAGRGLQLLFYSVGIGQISSEVPQNLSASRPQDRQFILSSKKLLLSDSGFYLCAWSSRQGHQPQHFGDGTRLSIL.

The chain combines TRBV6-1 with TRBJ2-2; D is unclear. The V gene lost 10 bases and the J gene lost 4 bases, with 13 bases spanning the gap. CDR1 is MNHNS and CDR2 is SASEGT in the germline V gene. CDR3 length: 13 amino acids. The CDR3 region is CATRGMGTGELFF. The CDR3 nucleotides are TGTGCCACCCGTGGCATGGGCACCGGGGAGCTGTTTTTT.

This chain connects TRBV7-2 to TRBJ1-5, with D tentatively TRBD1 (6 bases). Germline CDR1 SGHTA, CDR2 FQGNSA. Trimming cost V 6 bases and J 7 bases, with 19 bases left between them. CDR3 length: 15 amino acids. The DNA for the CDR3 is TGTGCCAGCAGTGAAATCATGGGGGCCGGCCAGCCCCAGCATTTT. It specifies CASSEIMGAGQPQHF.

The chain uses TRBV2 and TRBJ1-3; TRBD1 matches 8 bases. The germline V gene has CDR1 SNHLY and CDR2 FYNNEI. The CDR3 length is 16 residues. V lost 7 bases, J lost 0 bases, and 8 bases stayed unmatched. The CDR3: CASTVITGGSGNTIYF. CDR3 DNA sequence: TGTGCCAGCACTGTCATTACAGGGGGCTCTGGAAACACCATATATTTT.

V usage is TRBV28 and J usage is TRBJ1-2; tentative D call: TRBD1 (5 bases). V lost 5 bases and J lost 3, with 13 bases in between. The germline V gene encodes CDR1 MDHEN and CDR2 SYDVKM. The CDR3 is 14 amino acids. Written as DNA, the CDR3 is TGTGCCAGCAGTGCGGGGACCCCTCACTATGGCTACACCTTC. The encoded protein is CASSAGTPHYGYTF.